This note documents a single T cell receptor beta chain sequence. Antigen specificity is unknown. The germline V gene encodes CDR1 LNHDA and CDR2 SQIVND (reference sequence). The CDR3 spans 15 residues. Between the trimmed V and J ends, which lost 6 bases and 3 bases, there was a span of 17 bases. These data originate in a study of T cell responses to AZD1222 COVID-19 vaccine. About the research overall: Second-dose schedules of about 4 or about 12 weeks were combined. Study results and caveats: Across the whole spike, CD4 TCRs peaked at regions 160-218 and 743-854. Donors skewed white British and female; clonal diversity was possibly underestimated.

TCRdb's copy holds only in-frame clones and misses some; the assay was immunoSEQ multiplex PCR. The sample consists of fewer than 65,000 clones, under 90% of them appearing once. The source is an adult in good health. The chain employs TRBV19 and TRBJ1-2; possible D gene TRBD1, 5 bases. The sample in question was peripheral blood, obtained on day 0 of AZD1222 vaccination. DNA for the CDR3: TGTGCCAGTAGGACAACCGGGACGGGGTACTATGGCTACACCTTC. Its protein is CASRTTGTGYYGYTF. Drawing the rest from reference TRBV19 and TRBJ1-2, the complete variable domain is DGGITQSPKYLFRKEGQNVTLSCEQNLNHDAMYWYRQDPGQGLRLIYYSQIVNDFQKGDIAEGYSVSREKKESFPLTVTSAQKNPTAFYLCASRTTGTGYYGYTFGSGTRLTVV.